This T cell receptor (beta chain) was profiled in a study of CXCR3-negative and CXCR3-positive naive CD8 T cells. General study results and limits: Naive cells positive for CXCR3 carried more hydrophobic TRB CDR3s than CXCR3-negative ones. Diversity was high in both naive subsets and much lower in memory cells.

Preparation of TRB cDNA libraries relied on 5' RACE carrying UMI labels. No DNA is given; TCRdb re-called the 5' RACE reads and lists each CDR3 protein once. Its table records about 150,000 distinct CDR3 sequences. On this clonotype: The antigen is not known.

All CD8+ T cell subsets were sorted in triplicate at fewer than 350,000 cells each. CD45RO-CCR7+CD27+CD95- marked naive CD8+ T cells. Sequencing was carried out using naive CXCR3+ CD8+ T cells from blood. Regarding subset: CD45RO-CCR7+CD27+CD95- naive CD8+ T cells expressing CXCR3 (TNR3+). The sequence derives from a human donor in good health. Some clones in this sample may be carry-over from other donors' samples.

This CDR3 is CASSFGRGMTSYEQYF. The chain joins TRBV7-9 to TRBJ2-7; absent DNA, TCRdb's TRBD2 call cannot be checked. Germline lookup yields CDR1 SEHNR and CDR2 FQNEAQ (reference sequence). This CDR3 spans 16 amino acids.